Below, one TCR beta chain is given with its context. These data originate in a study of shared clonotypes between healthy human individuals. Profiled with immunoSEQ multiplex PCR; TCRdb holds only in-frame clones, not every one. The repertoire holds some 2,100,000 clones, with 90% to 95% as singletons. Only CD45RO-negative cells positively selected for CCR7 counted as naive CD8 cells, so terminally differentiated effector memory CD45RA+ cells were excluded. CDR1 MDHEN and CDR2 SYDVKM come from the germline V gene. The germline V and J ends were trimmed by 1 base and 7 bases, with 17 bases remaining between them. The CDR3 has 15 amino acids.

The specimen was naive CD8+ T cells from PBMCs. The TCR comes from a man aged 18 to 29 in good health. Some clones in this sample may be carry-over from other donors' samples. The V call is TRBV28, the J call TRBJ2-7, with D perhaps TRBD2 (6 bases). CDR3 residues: CASSLSGSGLREQYF. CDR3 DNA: TGTGCCAGCAGTTTATCGGGAAGCGGGCTTCGTGAGCAGTACTTC. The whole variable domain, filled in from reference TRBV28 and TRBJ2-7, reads DVKVTQSSRYLVKRTGEKVFLECVQDMDHENMFWYRQDPGLGLRLIYFSYDVKMKEKGDIPEGYSVSREKKERFSLILESASTNQTSMYLCASSLSGSGLREQYFGPGTRLTVT.